This TCR beta chain was found in a study of blood T cell repertoires in COVID-19. On the study more broadly: Acute and convalescent COVID-19 samples came from the United States, Italy and Spain. The cDNA or gDNA used as material had been derived from T cells, B-cell-depleted T cells, or PBMCs.

CDR1 and CDR2 from the germline V gene are SGHTA and FQGNSA. The V and J ends lost 3 bases and 0 bases respectively, with 11 bases between them. The CDR3 sequence is 15 residues long. Original processing methods: Counts of nucleated cells, estimated from reference gene primer amplification, were obtained. Measured with immunoSEQ multiplex PCR; TCRdb has only the in-frame clones, and not every one. The V and J calls and clone size are taken from that table; D and trimming were inferred from the DNA. Among more than 65,000 clones listed, about three quarters were seen once. Specimen: peripheral blood. The TCR was taken from a woman between 65 and 79 years old with acute or convalescent COVID-19. This chain uses TRBV7-2 with TRBJ1-2; D might be TRBD1 (5 bases). CDR3 sequence reads: CASSLATASNYGYTF. CDR3 DNA: TGTGCCAGCAGCTTGGCGACAGCCTCTAACTATGGCTACACCTTC. Together with reference TRBV7-2 and TRBJ1-2, the CDR3 gives the full variable domain: GAGVSQSPSNKVTEKGKDVELRCDPISGHTALYWYRQSLGQGLEFLIYFQGNSAPDKSGLPSDRFSAERTGGSVSTLTIQRTQQEDSAVYLCASSLATASNYGYTFGSGTRLTVV.